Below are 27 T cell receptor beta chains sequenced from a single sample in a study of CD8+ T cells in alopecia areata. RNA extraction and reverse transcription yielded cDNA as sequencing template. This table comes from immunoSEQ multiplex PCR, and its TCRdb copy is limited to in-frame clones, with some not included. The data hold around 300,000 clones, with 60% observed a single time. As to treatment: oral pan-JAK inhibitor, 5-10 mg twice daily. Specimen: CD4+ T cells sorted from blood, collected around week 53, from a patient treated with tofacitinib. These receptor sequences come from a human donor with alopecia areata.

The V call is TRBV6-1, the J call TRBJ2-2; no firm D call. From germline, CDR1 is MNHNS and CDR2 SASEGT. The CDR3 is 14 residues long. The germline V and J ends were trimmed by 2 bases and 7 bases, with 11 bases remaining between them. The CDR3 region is CASSELDVRGELFF. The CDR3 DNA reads TGTGCCAGCAGTGAACTTGACGTACGCGGGGAGCTGTTTTTT.

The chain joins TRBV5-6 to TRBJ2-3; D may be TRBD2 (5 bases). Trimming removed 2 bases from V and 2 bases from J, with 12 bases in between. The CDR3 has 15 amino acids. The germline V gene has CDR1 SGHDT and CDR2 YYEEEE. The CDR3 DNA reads TGTGCCAGCAGCTTCGGGAAGCGGTTCACAGATACGCAGTATTTT. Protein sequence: CASSFGKRFTDTQYF.

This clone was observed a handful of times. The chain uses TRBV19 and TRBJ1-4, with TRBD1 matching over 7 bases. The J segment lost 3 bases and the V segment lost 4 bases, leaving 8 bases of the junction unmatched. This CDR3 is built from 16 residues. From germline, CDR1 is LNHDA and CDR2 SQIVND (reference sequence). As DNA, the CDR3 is TGTGCCAGTAGTACTGGTACAGGGGCGCCTAATGAAAAACTGTTTTTT. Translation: CASSTGTGAPNEKLFF.

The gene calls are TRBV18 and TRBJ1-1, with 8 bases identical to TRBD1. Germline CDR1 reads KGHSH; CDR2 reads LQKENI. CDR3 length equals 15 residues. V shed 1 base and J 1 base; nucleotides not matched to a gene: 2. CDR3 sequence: CASSPRTGQNTEAFF. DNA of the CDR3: TGTGCCAGCTCACCACGGACAGGGCAGAACACTGAAGCTTTCTTT.

Here the CDR3 reads CASSESLAVTYEQYF. In DNA form, the CDR3 reads TGCGCCAGCAGTGAATCTCTAGCGGTAACATACGAGCAGTACTTC. The gene calls are TRBV10-2 and TRBJ2-7; 7 positions match TRBD2. The germline V gene has CDR1 WSHSY and CDR2 SAAADI. The J segment lost 4 bases and the V segment lost 3 bases, leaving 9 bases of the junction unmatched. The CDR3 is 15 amino acids.

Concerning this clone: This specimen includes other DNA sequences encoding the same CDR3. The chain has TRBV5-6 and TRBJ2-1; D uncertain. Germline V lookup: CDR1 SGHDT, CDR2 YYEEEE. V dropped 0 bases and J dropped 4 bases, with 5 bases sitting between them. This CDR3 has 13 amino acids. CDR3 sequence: CASSLVGYNEQFF. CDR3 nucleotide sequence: TGTGCCAGCAGCTTGGTGGGGTACAATGAGCAGTTCTTC.

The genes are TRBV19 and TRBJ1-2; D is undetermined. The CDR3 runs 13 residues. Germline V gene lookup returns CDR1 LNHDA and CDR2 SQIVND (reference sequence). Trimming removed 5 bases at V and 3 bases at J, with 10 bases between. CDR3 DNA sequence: TGTGCCAGTAGTCGGTCCGGGGACTATGGCTACACCTTC. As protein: CASSRSGDYGYTF.

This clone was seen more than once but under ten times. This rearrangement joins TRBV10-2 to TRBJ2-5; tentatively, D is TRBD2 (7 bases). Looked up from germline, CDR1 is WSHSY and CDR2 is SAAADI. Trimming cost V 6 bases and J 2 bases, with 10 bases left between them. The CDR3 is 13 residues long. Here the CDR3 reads CASRAGTQETQYF. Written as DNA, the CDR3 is TGCGCCAGCAGAGCGGGGACACAAGAGACCCAGTACTTC.

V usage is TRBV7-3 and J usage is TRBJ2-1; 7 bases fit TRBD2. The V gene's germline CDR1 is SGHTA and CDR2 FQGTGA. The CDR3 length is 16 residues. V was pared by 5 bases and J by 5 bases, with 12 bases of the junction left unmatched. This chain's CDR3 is CASSLRTRSTHNEQFF. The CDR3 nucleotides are TGTGCCAGCAGCCTCAGGACTAGATCAACCCACAATGAGCAGTTCTTC.

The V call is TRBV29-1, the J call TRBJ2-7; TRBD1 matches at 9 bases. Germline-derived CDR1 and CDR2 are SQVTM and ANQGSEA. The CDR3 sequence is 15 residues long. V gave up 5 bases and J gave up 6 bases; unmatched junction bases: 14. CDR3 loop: CSVSKTGGAFGEQYF. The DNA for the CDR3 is TGCAGCGTTTCCAAAACAGGGGGCGCGTTCGGCGAGCAGTACTTC.

CDR3 residues: CASSQDHRTDTQYF. The CDR3 DNA sequence: TGCGCCAGCAGCCAAGATCACCGGACAGATACGCAGTATTTT. V gene TRBV4-3 combines with J gene TRBJ2-3; D not resolved. This CDR3 comprises 14 residues. Germline V gives CDR1 LGHNA, CDR2 YSLEER. The V end lost 0 bases, the J end lost 3 bases, and 7 bases lay between the germline ends.

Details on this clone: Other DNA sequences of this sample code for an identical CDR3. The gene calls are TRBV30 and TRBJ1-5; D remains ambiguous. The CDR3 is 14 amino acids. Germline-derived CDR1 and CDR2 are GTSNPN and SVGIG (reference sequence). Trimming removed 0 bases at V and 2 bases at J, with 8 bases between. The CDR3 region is CAWSVPGGNQPQHF. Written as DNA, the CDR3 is TGTGCCTGGAGTGTACCTGGGGGCAATCAGCCCCAGCATTTT.

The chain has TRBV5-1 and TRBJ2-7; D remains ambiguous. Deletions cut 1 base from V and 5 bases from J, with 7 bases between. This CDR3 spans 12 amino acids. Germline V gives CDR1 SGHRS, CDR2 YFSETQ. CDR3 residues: CASSLSQHEQYF. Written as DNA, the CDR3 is TGCGCCAGCAGCTTGAGTCAGCACGAGCAGTACTTC.

This chain's CDR3 is CASRGQGEVKNIQYF. The CDR3 DNA reads TGTGCCAGCAGAGGACAGGGAGAGGTCAAAAACATTCAGTACTTC. The rearrangement joins TRBV6-6 to TRBJ2-4; 8 nucleotides match TRBD1. Trimming took 6 bases from V and 3 from J; bases not matched to a gene: 7. CDR3 length: 15 amino acids. CDR1 is MNHNY and CDR2 is SVGAGI in the germline V gene (reference sequence).

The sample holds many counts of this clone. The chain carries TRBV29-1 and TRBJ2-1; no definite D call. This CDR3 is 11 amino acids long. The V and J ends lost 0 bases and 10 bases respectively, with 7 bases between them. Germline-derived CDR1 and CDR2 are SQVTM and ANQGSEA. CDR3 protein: CSVEEGWEQFF. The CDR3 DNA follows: TGCAGCGTTGAAGAGGGCTGGGAGCAGTTCTTC.

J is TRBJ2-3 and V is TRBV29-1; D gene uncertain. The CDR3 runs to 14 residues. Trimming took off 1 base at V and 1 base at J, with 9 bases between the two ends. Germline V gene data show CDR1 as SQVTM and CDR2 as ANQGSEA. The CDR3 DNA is TGCAGCGTTGAAGGTGTTAGGGGCACAGATACGCAGTATTTT. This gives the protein CSVEGVRGTDTQYF.

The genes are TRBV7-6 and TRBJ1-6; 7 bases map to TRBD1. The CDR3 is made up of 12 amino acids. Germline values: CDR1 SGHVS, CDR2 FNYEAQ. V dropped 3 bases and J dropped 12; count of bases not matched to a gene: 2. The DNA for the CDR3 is TGTGCCAGCAGCTTCCACAGGGGACCCCTCCACTTT. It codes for CASSFHRGPLHF. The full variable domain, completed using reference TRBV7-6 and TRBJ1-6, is GAGVSQSPRYKVTKRGQDVALRCDPISGHVSLYWYRQALGQGPEFLTYFNYEAQQDKSGLPNDRFSAERPEGSISTLTIQRTEQRDSAMYRCASSFHRGPLHFGNGTRLTVT.

CDR3 nucleotides: TGTGCCACCAGCAGGGTAGGGGACAGATTCACCGGGGAGCTGTTTTTT. It codes for CATSRVGDRFTGELFF. This chain links TRBV15 with TRBJ2-2; the match to TRBD1 covers 7 bases. With 3 bases clipped from V and 4 bases from J, the junction kept 8 bases outside the gene matches. The CDR3 extends over 16 amino acids. Germline loops: CDR1 LNHNV, CDR2 YYDKDF (reference sequence).

The CDR3 DNA is TGCGCCAGCAGCCCCACGAGCCTCCGGGGCACTGAAGCTTTCTTT. This gives the protein CASSPTSLRGTEAFF. The chain couples TRBV5-1 to TRBJ1-1; D remains unclear. V shed 4 bases and J shed 4 bases, with 17 bases lying between them. This CDR3 has 15 amino acids. From germline, CDR1 is SGHRS and CDR2 YFSETQ.

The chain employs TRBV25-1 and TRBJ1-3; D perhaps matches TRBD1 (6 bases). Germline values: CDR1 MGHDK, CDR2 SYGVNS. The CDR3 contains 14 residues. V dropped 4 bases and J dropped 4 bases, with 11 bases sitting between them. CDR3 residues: CASSAQGYGNTIYF. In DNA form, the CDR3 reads TGTGCCAGCAGTGCACAGGGTTACGGAAACACCATATATTTT.

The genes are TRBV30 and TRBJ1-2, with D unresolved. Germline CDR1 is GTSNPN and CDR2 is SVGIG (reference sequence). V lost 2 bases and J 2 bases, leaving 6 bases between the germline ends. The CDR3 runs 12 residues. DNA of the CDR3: TGTGCCTGGAGTACCAGGAACTATGGCTACACCTTC. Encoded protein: CAWSTRNYGYTF.

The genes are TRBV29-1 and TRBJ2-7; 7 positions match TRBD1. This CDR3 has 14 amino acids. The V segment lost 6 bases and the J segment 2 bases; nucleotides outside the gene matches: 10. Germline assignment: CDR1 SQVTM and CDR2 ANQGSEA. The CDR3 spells CSVGSRDSAYEQYF. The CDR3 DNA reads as TGCAGCGTCGGATCCCGGGACAGCGCCTACGAGCAGTACTTC.

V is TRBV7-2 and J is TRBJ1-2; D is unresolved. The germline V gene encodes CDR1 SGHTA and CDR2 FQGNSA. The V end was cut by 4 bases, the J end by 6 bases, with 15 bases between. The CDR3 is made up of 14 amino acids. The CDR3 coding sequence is TGTGCCAGCAGCTCATCGGGCCGCTGGGATGGCTACACCTTC. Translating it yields CASSSSGRWDGYTF.

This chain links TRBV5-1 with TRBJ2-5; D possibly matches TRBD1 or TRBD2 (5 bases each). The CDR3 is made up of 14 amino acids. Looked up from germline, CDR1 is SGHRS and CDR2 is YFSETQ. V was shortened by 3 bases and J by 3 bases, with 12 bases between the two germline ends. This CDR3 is CASSSQGREETQYF. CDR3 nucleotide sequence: TGCGCCAGCAGCTCTCAGGGACGGGAAGAGACCCAGTACTTC. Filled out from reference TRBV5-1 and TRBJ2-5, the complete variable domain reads KAGVTQTPRYLIKTRGQQVTLSCSPISGHRSVSWYQQTPGQGLQFLFEYFSETQRNKGNFPGRFSGRQFSNSRSEMNVSTLELGDSALYLCASSSQGREETQYFGPGTRLLVL.

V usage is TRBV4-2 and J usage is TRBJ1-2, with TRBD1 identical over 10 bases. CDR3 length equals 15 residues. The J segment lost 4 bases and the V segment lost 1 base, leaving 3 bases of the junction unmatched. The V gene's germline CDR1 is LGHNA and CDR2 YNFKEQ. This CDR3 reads CASSQGQGAGYGYTF. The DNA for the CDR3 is TGTGCCAGCAGCCAAGGACAGGGGGCAGGCTATGGCTACACCTTC.

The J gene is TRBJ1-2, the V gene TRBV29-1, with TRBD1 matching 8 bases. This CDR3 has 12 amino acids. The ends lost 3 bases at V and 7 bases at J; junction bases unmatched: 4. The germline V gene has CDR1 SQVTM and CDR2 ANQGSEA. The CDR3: CSVEQGAFGYTF. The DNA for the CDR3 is TGCAGCGTTGAGCAGGGGGCATTTGGCTACACCTTC. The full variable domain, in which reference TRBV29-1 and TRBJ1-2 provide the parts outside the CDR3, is SAVISQKPSRDICQRGTSLTIQCQVDSQVTMMFWYRQQPGQSLTLIATANQGSEATYESGFVIDKFPISRPNLTFSTLTVSNMSPEDSSIYLCSVEQGAFGYTFGSGTRLTVV.

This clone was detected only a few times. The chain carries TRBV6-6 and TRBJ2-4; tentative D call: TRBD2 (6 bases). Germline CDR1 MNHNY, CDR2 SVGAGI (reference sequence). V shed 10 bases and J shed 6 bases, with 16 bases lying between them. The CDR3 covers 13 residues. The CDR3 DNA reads TGTGCCACCATGGGGGGATCGGGAAACATTCAGTACTTC. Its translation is CATMGGSGNIQYF.